This record covers a single T cell receptor beta chain. Generated by immunoSEQ multiplex PCR, the TCRdb table keeps only in-frame clones and is missing some. The sample gives a few hundred thousand clones, 80% to 90% of which show up once; 2.2% is in the top ten. The data stem from a study of blood T cell repertoires in COVID-19. V dropped 5 bases and J dropped 2 bases, with 13 bases sitting between them. The germline V gene encodes CDR1 LNHDA and CDR2 SQIVND (reference sequence). This CDR3 comprises 15 residues. This clonotype originated in a man in his thirties or forties who had recovered from COVID-19. The sample taken for sequencing was PBMCs or T cells enriched from blood (not recorded which). The V and J genes are TRBV19 and TRBJ1-3; D is unclear. CDR3 in amino acids: CASSFQVFTGNTIYF. The DNA of the CDR3 is TGTGCCAGTAGTTTTCAGGTCTTTACTGGAAACACCATATATTTT.